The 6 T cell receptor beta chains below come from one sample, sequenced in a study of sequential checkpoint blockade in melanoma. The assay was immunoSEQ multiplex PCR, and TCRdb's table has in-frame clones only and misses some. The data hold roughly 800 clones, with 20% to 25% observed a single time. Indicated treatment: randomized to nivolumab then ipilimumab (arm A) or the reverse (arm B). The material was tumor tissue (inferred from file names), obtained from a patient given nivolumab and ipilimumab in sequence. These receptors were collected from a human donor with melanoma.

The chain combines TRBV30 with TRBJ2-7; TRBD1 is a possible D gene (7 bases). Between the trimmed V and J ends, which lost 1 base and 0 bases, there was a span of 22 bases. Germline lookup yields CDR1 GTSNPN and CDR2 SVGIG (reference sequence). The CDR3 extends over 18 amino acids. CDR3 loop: CAWSGVPPRGESSYEQYF. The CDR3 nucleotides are TGTGCCTGGAGTGGGGTACCCCCCAGGGGGGAGAGCTCCTACGAGCAGTACTTC.

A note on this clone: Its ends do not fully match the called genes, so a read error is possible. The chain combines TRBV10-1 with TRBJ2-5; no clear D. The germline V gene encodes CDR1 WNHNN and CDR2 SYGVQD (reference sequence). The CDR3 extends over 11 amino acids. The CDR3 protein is CASSDQETQYF. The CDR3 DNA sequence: TGCGCCAGCAGTGACCAGGAGACCCAGTACTTC.

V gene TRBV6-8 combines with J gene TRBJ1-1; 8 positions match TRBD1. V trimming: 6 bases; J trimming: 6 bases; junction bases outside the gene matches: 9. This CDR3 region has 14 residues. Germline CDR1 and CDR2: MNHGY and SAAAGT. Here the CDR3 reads CASSSTGGGAEAFF. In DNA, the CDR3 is TGTGCCAGCAGCTCCACAGGGGGGGGAGCTGAAGCTTTCTTT.

This CDR3 is CASSPSQGGGNTIYF. As DNA, the CDR3 is TGTGCCAGCTCACCAAGTCAGGGTGGTGGAAACACCATATATTTT. The genes are TRBV18 and TRBJ1-3; possibly TRBD1 for D (5 bases). Germline lookup yields CDR1 KGHSH and CDR2 LQKENI. V was shortened by 2 bases and J by 3 bases, with 11 bases between the two germline ends. The CDR3 consists of 15 residues.

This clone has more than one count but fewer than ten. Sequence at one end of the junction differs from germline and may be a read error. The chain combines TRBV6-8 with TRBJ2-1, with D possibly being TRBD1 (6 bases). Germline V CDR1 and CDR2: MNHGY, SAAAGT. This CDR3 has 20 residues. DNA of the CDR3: TGTGCCAGCAGTGACTCCTTGCTCCACAGGGCGTTAGTGAGGTACAATGAGCAGTTCTTC. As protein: CASSDSLLHRALVRYNEQFF.

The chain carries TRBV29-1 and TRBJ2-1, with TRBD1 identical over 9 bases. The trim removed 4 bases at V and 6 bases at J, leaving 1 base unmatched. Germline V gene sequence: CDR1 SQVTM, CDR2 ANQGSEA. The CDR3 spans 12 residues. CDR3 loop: CSVGDRVNEQFF. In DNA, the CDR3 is TGCAGCGTTGGGGACAGGGTCAATGAGCAGTTCTTC.